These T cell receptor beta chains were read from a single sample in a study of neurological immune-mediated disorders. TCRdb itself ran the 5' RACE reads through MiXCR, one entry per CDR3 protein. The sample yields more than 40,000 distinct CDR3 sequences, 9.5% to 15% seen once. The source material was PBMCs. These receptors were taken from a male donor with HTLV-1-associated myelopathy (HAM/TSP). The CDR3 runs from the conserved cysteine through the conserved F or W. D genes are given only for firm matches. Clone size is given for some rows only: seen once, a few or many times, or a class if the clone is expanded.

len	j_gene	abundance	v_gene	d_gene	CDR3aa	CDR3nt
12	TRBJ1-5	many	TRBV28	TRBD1	CATTGGNQPQHF	TGTGCCACCACAGGGGGAAATCAGCCCCAGCATTTT
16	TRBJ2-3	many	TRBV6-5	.	CASSRRQTPSTDTQYF	TGTGCCAGCAGTCGACGACAGACGCCTAGCACAGATACGCAGTATTTT
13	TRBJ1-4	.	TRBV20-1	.	CSALGDTDEKLFF	TGCAGTGCTTTGGGGGACACTGATGAAAAACTGTTTTTT
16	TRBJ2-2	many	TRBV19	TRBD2	CASSGPRGGLTGELFF	TGTGCCAGTAGTGGCCCGCGGGGGGGCCTCACCGGGGAGCTGTTTTTT
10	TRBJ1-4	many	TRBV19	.	CASSDEKLFF	TGTGCCAGTAGTGATGAAAAACTGTTTTTT
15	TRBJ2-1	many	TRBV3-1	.	CASSQVGGRHNEQFF	TGTGCCAGCAGCCAAGTCGGGGGGCGGCACAATGAGCAGTTCTTC
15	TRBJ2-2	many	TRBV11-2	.	CASSLGGGDTGELFF	TGTGCCAGCAGCTTAGGAGGGGGGGACACCGGGGAGCTGTTTTTT
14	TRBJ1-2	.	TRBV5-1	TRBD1	CASSGQGARYGYTF	TGCGCCAGCAGCGGACAGGGGGCTCGTTATGGCTACACCTTC
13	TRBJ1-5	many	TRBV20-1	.	CSASGDSNQPQHF	TGCAGTGCTAGTGGTGATAGCAATCAGCCCCAGCATTTT
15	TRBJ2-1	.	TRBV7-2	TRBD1	CASSLDRGSYNEQFF	TGTGCCAGCAGCTTAGACAGGGGATCCTACAATGAGCAGTTCTTC
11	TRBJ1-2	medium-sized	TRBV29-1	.	CSVEDFQIYTF	TGCAGCGTTGAAGATTTCCAGATCTACACCTTC
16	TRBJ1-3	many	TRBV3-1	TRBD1	CASSRETGASGNTIYF	TGTGCCAGCAGCCGCGAGACAGGGGCCTCTGGAAACACCATATATTTT
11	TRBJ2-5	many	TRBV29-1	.	CSVEEAKTQYF	TGCAGCGTTGAAGAGGCGAAGACCCAGTACTTC
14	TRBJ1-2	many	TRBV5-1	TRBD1	CASSLDTGGYGYTF	TGCGCCAGCAGCTTGGATACAGGGGGGTACGGCTACACCTTC
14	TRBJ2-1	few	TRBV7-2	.	CANKVRGSYNEQFF	TGTGCCAACAAAGTGCGGGGCTCCTACAATGAGCAGTTCTTC
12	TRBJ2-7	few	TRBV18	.	CASSRSSYEQYF	TGTGCCAGCTCACGGAGCTCCTACGAGCAGTACTTC
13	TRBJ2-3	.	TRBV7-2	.	CATGRESTDTQYF	TGTGCGACAGGGAGGGAAAGCACAGATACGCAGTATTTT
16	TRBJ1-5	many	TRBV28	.	CASSFLAGGNDQPQHF	TGTGCCAGCAGTTTCCTCGCAGGTGGGAACGATCAGCCCCAGCATTTT
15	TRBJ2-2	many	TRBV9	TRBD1	CASSRTGSNTGELFF	TGTGCCTCCTCGCGGACAGGGTCGAACACCGGGGAGCTGTTTTTT
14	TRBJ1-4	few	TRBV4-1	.	CASSRPQVGEKLFF	TGCGCCAGCAGCCGGCCCCAAGTTGGTGAAAAACTGTTTTTT
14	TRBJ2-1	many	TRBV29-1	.	CSAVKIGIYNEQFF	TGCAGCGCCGTTAAGATTGGAATTTACAATGAGCAGTTCTTC
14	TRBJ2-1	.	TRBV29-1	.	CSVIREGGYNEQFF	TGCAGCGTGATACGAGAGGGGGGCTACAATGAGCAGTTCTTC
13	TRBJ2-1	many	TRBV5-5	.	CASSFGQGNEQFF	TGTGCCAGCAGCTTCGGGCAGGGCAATGAGCAGTTCTTC
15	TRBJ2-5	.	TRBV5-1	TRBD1	CASSLAGTGGETTYF	TGCGCCAGCAGCTTGGCCGGGACAGGGGGAGAGACCACGTACTTC
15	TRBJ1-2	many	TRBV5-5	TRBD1	CASSPGGQGGYGYTF	TGTGCCAGCAGCCCCGGAGGTCAGGGGGGTTATGGCTACACCTTC
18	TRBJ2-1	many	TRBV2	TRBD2	CASSASLLSGGRGNEQFF	TGTGCCAGCAGTGCTTCACTACTGAGCGGGGGTAGGGGCAATGAGCAGTTCTTC
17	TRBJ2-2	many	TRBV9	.	CASSVGKQEFNTGELFF	TGTGCCAGCAGCGTAGGGAAGCAGGAGTTCAACACCGGGGAGCTGTTTTTT
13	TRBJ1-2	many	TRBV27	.	CASVGGRQGGYTF	TGTGCCAGTGTCGGGGGCCGCCAAGGAGGCTACACCTTC
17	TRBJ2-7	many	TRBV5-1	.	CASTRSPGGTGTYEQYF	TGCGCCAGCACAAGAAGCCCGGGAGGGACAGGGACCTACGAGCAGTACTTC
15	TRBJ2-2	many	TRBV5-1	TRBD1	CASSSGQGWAGELFF	TGCGCCAGCAGCTCCGGACAGGGGTGGGCCGGGGAGCTGTTTTTT
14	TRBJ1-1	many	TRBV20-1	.	CSAVSQGLNTEAFF	TGCAGTGCTGTATCACAGGGATTGAACACTGAAGCTTTCTTT
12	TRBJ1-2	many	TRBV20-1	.	CSARDVRNGYTF	TGCAGTGCTAGAGATGTCAGAAATGGCTACACCTTC
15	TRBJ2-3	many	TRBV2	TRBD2	CASSDAGGPPDTQYF	TGTGCCAGCAGTGATGCGGGGGGGCCCCCAGATACGCAGTATTTT
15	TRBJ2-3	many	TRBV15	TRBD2	CATSREGGGTDTQYF	TGTGCCACCAGCAGAGAGGGGGGGGGCACAGATACGCAGTATTTT
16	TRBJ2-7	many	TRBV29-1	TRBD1	CSVDPPGQGNSYEQYF	TGCAGCGTTGACCCGCCGGGACAGGGGAACTCCTACGAGCAGTACTTC
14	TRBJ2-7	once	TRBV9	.	CASGPGQIPSEQYF	TGTGCCAGCGGCCCGGGACAAATCCCCAGCGAGCAGTACTTC
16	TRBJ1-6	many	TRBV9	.	CARNRIRTARGSPLHF	TGTGCCAGAAACCGAATCAGGACGGCTCGGGGTTCACCCCTCCACTTT
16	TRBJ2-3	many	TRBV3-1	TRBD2	CASSSLAGELTDTQYF	TGTGCCAGCAGTTCCCTAGCGGGGGAACTAACAGATACGCAGTATTTT
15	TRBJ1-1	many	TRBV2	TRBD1	CASSMRDRMNTEAFF	TGTGCCAGCAGCATGAGGGACAGGATGAACACTGAAGCTTTCTTT
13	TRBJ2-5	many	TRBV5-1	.	CASSWDVQETQYF	TGCGCCAGCAGCTGGGACGTCCAAGAGACCCAGTACTTC
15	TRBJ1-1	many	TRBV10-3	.	CAISRNGGQDSEAFF	TGTGCCATCAGTCGTAACGGGGGCCAAGATTCAGAAGCTTTCTTT
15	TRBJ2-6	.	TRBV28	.	CASSSPAAGANVLTF	TGTGCCAGCAGTTCCCCGGCAGCTGGGGCCAACGTCCTGACTTTC
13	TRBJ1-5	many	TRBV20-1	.	CSARGGVNQPQHF	TGCAGTGCTAGAGGGGGAGTCAATCAGCCCCAGCATTTT
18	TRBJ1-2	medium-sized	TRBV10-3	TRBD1	CAISEEGTGARRNYGYTF	TGTGCCATCAGTGAAGAGGGGACAGGGGCACGCCGGAACTATGGCTACACCTTC
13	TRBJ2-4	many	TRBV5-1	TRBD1	CASSLGQGNIQYF	TGCGCCAGCAGCTTGGGACAGGGGAACATTCAGTACTTC
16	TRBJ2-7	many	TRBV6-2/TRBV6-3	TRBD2	CASSPRGLAVTYEQYF	TGTGCCAGCAGTCCAAGAGGACTAGCTGTAACCTACGAGCAGTACTTC
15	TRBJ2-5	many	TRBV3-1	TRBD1	CASSHPDRDQETQYF	TGTGCCAGCAGCCACCCTGACAGGGACCAAGAGACCCAGTACTTC
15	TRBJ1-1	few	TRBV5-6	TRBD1	CASSPTGTGRTEAFF	TGTGCCAGCAGCCCGACCGGGACAGGGCGCACTGAAGCTTTCTTT
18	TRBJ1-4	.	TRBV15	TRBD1	CATRTPGTGYATNEKLFF	TGTGCCACCAGAACCCCCGGGACAGGGTATGCAACTAATGAAAAACTGTTTTTT
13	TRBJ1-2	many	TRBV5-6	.	CASSFPGLRGYTF	TGTGCCAGCAGCTTTCCAGGGCTGAGAGGCTACACCTTC
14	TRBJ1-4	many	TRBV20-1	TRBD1	CSALQGAGNEKLFF	TGCAGTGCATTACAGGGGGCAGGGAATGAAAAACTGTTTTTT
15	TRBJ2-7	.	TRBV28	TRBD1	CASSLFVGGPYELYF	TGTGCCAGCAGTTTGTTTGTAGGGGGCCCCTACGAGTTGTACTTC
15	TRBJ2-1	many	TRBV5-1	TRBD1	CASSSRTGDREEQFF	TGCGCCAGCAGCTCCCGGACAGGAGATAGGGAGGAGCAGTTCTTC
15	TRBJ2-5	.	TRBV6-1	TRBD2	CASEEGTRVSETQYF	TGTGCCAGCGAAGAGGGGACTAGGGTTTCCGAGACCCAGTACTTC
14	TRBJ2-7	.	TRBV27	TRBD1	CASSSRQGRGEQYF	TGTGCCAGCAGTTCTCGACAGGGAAGAGGCGAGCAGTACTTC